This TCR beta chain derives from a study of cytomegalovirus exposure and HLA in healthy donors. The germline CDR1 and CDR2 sequences are GTSNPN and SVGIG (reference sequence). The CDR3 runs to 15 residues. The J segment lost 4 bases and the V segment lost 5 bases, leaving 12 bases of the junction unmatched. PCR primers comprised 60 Vbeta and 13 Jbeta primers. Profiling relied on immunoSEQ multiplex PCR, and the TCRdb table lists in-frame clones only, not all of them. Among about 240,000 clones, 78% were seen once, and the ten largest hold about 0.47%. Sequencing was performed on PBMCs. V is TRBV30 and J is TRBJ1-1; 8 bases align to TRBD1. The sequence was collected from a boy between 10 and 17 years old in good health and CMV-seronegative. CDR3 sequence (DNA): TGTGCCTGGCTCCCTAAGACAGGGGTCGGCACTGAAGCTTTCTTT. Translated: CAWLPKTGVGTEAFF.